The following is a T cell receptor (beta chain) sequence with its context. This clone has more than one count but fewer than ten. Its antigen is currently not known. Base qualities are not recorded, but no much larger clone differs from it by a single base. Genomic DNA was isolated from the sorted cells so that the TCRbeta CDR3 region could be sequenced. The immunoSEQ Assay was used for sequencing of TCRbeta CDR3 regions. What TCRdb holds here is the immuneACCESS table cut down to in-frame rearrangements. Part of the clones is not present; checked against another copy, under half of the missing clones reflect an unresolved V gene, and the others are unexplained. The sample table contains under 100,000 clones; only one count was recorded for 80% to 90% of them. In total, the top ten clones hold approximately 5% of the sample. The trial excluded patients who had a history of autoimmune disease or who were on systemic immunosuppression. Peripheral blood for TCR sequencing was collected from all dose cohorts at baseline, on cycle 4 day 1, and on cycle 7 day 1. The samples were taken from a phase I, first-in-human, multicenter, open-label dose-escalation trial of ivuxolimab. Adults with locally advanced or metastatic melanoma, renal cell carcinoma, hepatocellular carcinoma or head and neck squamous cell carcinoma were enrolled in the trial. Before TCR sequencing, CD4+ and CD8+ T cells were separately sorted from peripheral blood.

The sample originates from a study of OX40 agonist ivuxolimab in advanced cancers. Regarding the study in general: Ivuxolimab, which targeted the costimulatory receptor OX40 (CD134), was an agonistic, fully human IgG2 monoclonal antibody. In the dose-escalation cohort, more than 75% of patients were male, and the mean age was approximately 60 years, with a range of roughly 20 to 85. Prior anti-PD-1, anti-PD-L1 or anti-CTLA-4 therapy was permitted, and 40% of dose-escalation patients had received checkpoint inhibitors. Of the roughly 50 dose-escalation patients, hepatocellular carcinoma was present in about 19, melanoma in some 15, renal cell carcinoma in 9 and head and neck cancer in 9. Partial responses occurred in three dose-escalation patients: two with cutaneous melanoma and one with hepatocellular carcinoma. The monotherapy dose-escalation portion (N = 52 patients) of the phase I ivuxolimab trial is reported in the paper. Peripheral TCRbeta sequencing aimed to test whether ivuxolimab altered TCR sequence diversity and caused clonal T-cell expansion. Intravenous ivuxolimab was administered to patients every 2 weeks at six dose levels: 0.01, 0.1, 0.3, 1.5, 3 and 10 mg/kg. Results the study describes overall, beyond this receptor: At doses of 0.1 to 3.0 mg/kg, clonal expansion of both CD4+ and CD8+ T cells in blood was seen between baseline and week 6. Which antigens the clonally expanded peripheral T cells were specific for was not determined. On average, CD8+ T cells showed more expanded clones than CD4+ T cells after ivuxolimab. Partial responders in the 0.1-3.0 mg/kg groups had among the lowest normalized peripheral clonal expansion, especially among CD8+ T cells. Low levels of normalized T-cell clonal expansion were also seen in some nonresponding patients.

Including cysteine and phenylalanine, the CDR3 has 18 amino acids. Left in the record is the CDR3 DNA by itself, 54 bases read in frame from the first base. V lost 1 base and J lost 7 bases, and the count of bases not matched to a germline gene is 16. The germline V gene specifies MGHRA as CDR1 and YSYEKL as CDR2. The chain employs TRBV4-1 and TRBJ2-3, with 8 middle bases fitting TRBD1. The specimen comprised CD4+ or CD8+ T cells sorted from blood, sampled in a trial of the OX40 agonist ivuxolimab. This sequence was found in an adult with an advanced solid tumor such as melanoma, head and neck, liver or kidney cancer. CDR3 loop: CASSQASIGQGIGYTQYF. The sequence in DNA is TGCGCCAGCAGCCAAGCTTCTATAGGACAGGGTATAGGATATACGCAGTATTTT.